The rows below give T cell receptor beta chains drawn from one sample of a study of technical replicates of blood from several donors. Repertoires were generated with immunoSEQ multiplex PCR, while TCRdb's copy carries only in-frame clones and drops some. The profile covers about 80,000 clones, with around 89% appearing a single time and roughly 0.41% taken by the ten largest. The specimen sequenced was T cells isolated from PBMCs. These receptors all come from a human donor in good health. CDR3s include the opening cysteine and the closing phenylalanine or tryptophan. The D gene is left open where the match is weak. The size of a clone is reported for some rows only, either as once, few or many, or as a class for expanded clones.

len,d_gene,v_gene,j_gene,abundance,CDR3nt,CDR3aa
14,-,TRBV7-2,TRBJ2-1,-,TGTGCCAGCAGCTTACTTGGCGGAGACAATGAGCAGTTCTTC,CASSLLGGDNEQFF
13,-,TRBV5-8,TRBJ2-7,-,TGTGCCAGCAGCTTAAGGTGGGCAAGTGGGCAGTACTTC,CASSLRWASGQYF
15,TRBD2,TRBV7-9,TRBJ2-7,-,TGTGCCAGCAGCTTCCAGTTTAGCGGGGAGGGTCAGCAGTACTTC,CASSFQFSGEGQQYF
15,TRBD2,TRBV7-7,TRBJ2-1,-,TGTGCTAGCAGCTTAGGGACTAGTTCAATGTATGAGCAGTTCTTC,CASSLGTSSMYEQFF
13,-,TRBV19,TRBJ2-7,-,TGTGCCAGTAGTCCAGGGGACTCCTACGAGCAGTACTTC,CASSPGDSYEQYF
14,-,TRBV10-1,TRBJ2-7,-,TGCGCCAGCAGTGACCAGGTCCAGATTTACGAGCAGTACTTC,CASSDQVQIYEQYF
15,TRBD2,TRBV11-2,TRBJ2-7,-,TGTGCCAGCAGCTTCCGGGGCGGGAGCTCCTACGAGCAGTACTTC,CASSFRGGSSYEQYF
14,-,TRBV5-1,TRBJ1-3,once,TGCGCCAGCAGCTTGGGTACAGCTGGAAACACCATATATTTT,CASSLGTAGNTIYF
14,-,TRBV28,TRBJ2-7,once,TGTGCCAGCAGTGGAGGACAGAGCTCCTACGAGCAGTACTTC,CASSGGQSSYEQYF
11,-,TRBV2,TRBJ1-2,-,TGTGCCAGCAGCGACAGCTATGGCTACACCTTC,CASSDSYGYTF
15,TRBD1,TRBV6-1,TRBJ2-3,-,TGTGCCAGCAGCCCAGGGACAGGGTATACAGATACGCAGTATTTT,CASSPGTGYTDTQYF
18,-,TRBV4-3,TRBJ2-7,-,TGCGCCAGCAGCCAAGCCGTTGTTTGGGGAGAAGGGAACCACGAGCAGTACTTC,CASSQAVVWGEGNHEQYF
14,TRBD2,TRBV9,TRBJ2-1,-,TGTGCCAGCAGCGTAGCGGGAGGGCTGAATGAGCAGTTCTTC,CASSVAGGLNEQFF
15,TRBD1,TRBV30,TRBJ2-2,once,TGTGCCTGGAGACAGACAGGGGATAAGGCCGGGGAGCTGTTTTTT,CAWRQTGDKAGELFF
13,-,TRBV7-8,TRBJ1-2,-,TGTGCCAGCAGCTTATTCGGGGTGGATGGCTACACCTTC,CASSLFGVDGYTF
16,TRBD1,TRBV6-4,TRBJ2-3,-,TGTGCCAGCAGCGCTACAGGGGGCGCGTGGGTAGATACGCAGTATTTT,CASSATGGAWVDTQYF
17,TRBD1,TRBV18,TRBJ2-2,-,TGTGCCAGCTCACCACGGGACAGATCTTCGGGCACCGGGGAGCTGTTTTTT,CASSPRDRSSGTGELFF
11,-,TRBV7-9,TRBJ2-5,-,TGTGCCAGCAGCCCTCGGGAGACCCAGTACTTC,CASSPRETQYF
13,-,TRBV5-1,TRBJ2-7,-,TGCGCCAGCAGCTTGGGTTATCTGGGGCACCCTTACTTC,CASSLGYLGHPYF
15,TRBD1,TRBV11-3,TRBJ1-4,-,TGTGCCAGCAGCTGGGGGACAGAGAGAAATGAAAAACTGTTTTTT,CASSWGTERNEKLFF
14,TRBD2,TRBV11-2,TRBJ2-7,-,TGTGCCAGCAGCTTAGCGGGGGGGAGCTACGAGCAGTACTTC,CASSLAGGSYEQYF
13,-,TRBV10-3,TRBJ2-1,once,TGTGCCTTGGGACTGGACTCCTACAATGAGCAGTTCTTC,CALGLDSYNEQFF
14,-,TRBV11-3,TRBJ2-2,-,TGTGCCAGCAGCTTACGGCAGGTCACCGGGGAGCTGTTTTTT,CASSLRQVTGELFF
15,TRBD1,TRBV6-6,TRBJ1-1,-,TGTGCCAGCAAAATTCGGGGACAGGGGGGCACTGAAGCTTTCTTT,CASKIRGQGGTEAFF
14,TRBD1,TRBV10-2,TRBJ2-1,few,TGCGCCAGCAGTGAACAGGGGGCTTACAATGAGCAGTTCTTC,CASSEQGAYNEQFF
17,-,TRBV5-1,TRBJ2-1,-,TGCGCCAGCAGCTTGGTTTCGGCAGGGAACTCCTACAATGAGCAGTTCTTC,CASSLVSAGNSYNEQFF
15,-,TRBV19,TRBJ1-1,-,TGTGCCAGTAGCATGAGCTTGACGGGTGGCACTGAAGCTTTCTTT,CASSMSLTGGTEAFF
16,-,TRBV4-1,TRBJ2-7,-,TGCGCCAGCAGCCAGCTGACCCTTGGCGGTACCTACGAGCAGTACTTC,CASSQLTLGGTYEQYF
13,-,TRBV2,TRBJ2-7,-,TGTGCCAGCAGGCCAGGGGCGCCCTACGAGCAGTACTTC,CASRPGAPYEQYF
15,-,TRBV7-2,TRBJ2-1,once,TGTGCCAGCAGCTTAACAGGGAGCTCCTACAATGAGCAGTTCTTC,CASSLTGSSYNEQFF
15,-,TRBV6-1,TRBJ1-5,-,TGTGCCAGCAGTCTCAGGGCTCCTAGCAATCAGCCCCAGCATTTT,CASSLRAPSNQPQHF
18,TRBD2,TRBV4-2,TRBJ2-7,-,TGTGCCAGCAGCCCGCGGGACTATAGCGGGAGTAGCGCCTACGAGCAGTACTTC,CASSPRDYSGSSAYEQYF
15,-,TRBV5-1,TRBJ1-2,-,TGCGCCAGCAGCAAGGACCCGGGACAAGTTTATGGCTACACCTTC,CASSKDPGQVYGYTF
13,-,TRBV11-3,TRBJ1-3,-,TGTGCCAGCAGCGGGGCGCGCGGAAACACCATATATTTT,CASSGARGNTIYF
18,-,TRBV19,TRBJ2-6,-,TGTGCCAGTAGTGCCAGGCCCTACTTATCCTCTGGGGCCAACGTCCTGACTTTC,CASSARPYLSSGANVLTF
16,TRBD2,TRBV19,TRBJ2-2,-,TGTGCCAGTGCCCCAGCGGGAGGAACGAACACCGGGGAGCTGTTTTTT,CASAPAGGTNTGELFF
13,TRBD1,TRBV19,TRBJ2-7,-,TGTGCCAGTAGTATTACAGGGGGCTACGAGCAGTACTTC,CASSITGGYEQYF
15,-,TRBV21-1,TRBJ2-7,few,TGTGCCAGCAGCAAAGGTACCAGGTCTTCCTACGAGCAGTACTTC,CASSKGTRSSYEQYF
14,-,TRBV27,TRBJ1-1,-,TGTGCCAGCAGACCCGGCGGGGGCGCGGGTGAAGCTTTCTTT,CASRPGGGAGEAFF
13,TRBD1,TRBV2,TRBJ2-4,-,TGTGCTAGCGGGACAGGGGGAGAAAACATTCAGTACTTC,CASGTGGENIQYF
14,TRBD2,TRBV27,TRBJ2-7,few,TGTGCCAGCAGTTTATCCCGGGGGGGCAACGAGCAGTACTTC,CASSLSRGGNEQYF
14,TRBD2,TRBV5-1,TRBJ2-3,-,TGCGCCAGCAGCTCAGCGGGAGGAAGGGATACGCAGTATTTT,CASSSAGGRDTQYF
15,TRBD1,TRBV5-6,TRBJ2-1,-,TGTGCCAGCAGCTTTGACAGGGGCTCCTACAATGAGCAGTTCTTC,CASSFDRGSYNEQFF
14,TRBD1,TRBV7-2,TRBJ1-5,-,TGTGCCAGCAGCTCCACAGGGGCAAATCAGCCCCAGCATTTT,CASSSTGANQPQHF
16,-,TRBV28,TRBJ1-1,-,TGTGCCAGCAGTTCGCAACTCCGCCGATCGAACACTGAAGCTTTCTTT,CASSSQLRRSNTEAFF
11,TRBD1,TRBV5-6,TRBJ2-7,-,TGTGCCAGCAGCTCACAGGGGAAGCAGTACTTC,CASSSQGKQYF
14,TRBD1,TRBV11-3,TRBJ2-3,-,TGTGCCAGCAGCAAGGACAGGGTGATAAATACGCAGTATTTT,CASSKDRVINTQYF
14,-,TRBV7-2,TRBJ2-7,-,TGTGCCAGCAGCCTGGGAGCGCAACACTACGAGCAGTACTTC,CASSLGAQHYEQYF
13,-,TRBV10-3,TRBJ1-1,-,TGTGCCATCAAGGCGGGAGGGAACACTGAAGCTTTCTTT,CAIKAGGNTEAFF
13,-,TRBV19,TRBJ2-1,-,TGTGCCAGTAGCGATACTAGCAACAATGAGCAGTTCTTC,CASSDTSNNEQFF
15,-,TRBV7-9,TRBJ1-5,-,TGTGCCAGCAGCTTACTAGCCGGTCCTGAACAGCCCCAGCATTTT,CASSLLAGPEQPQHF
14,-,TRBV5-1,TRBJ1-2,-,TGCGCCAGCAGCTTGACAGGGTATGGCTATGGCTACACCTTC,CASSLTGYGYGYTF
16,-,TRBV30,TRBJ1-1,-,TGTGCCTGGGACGGAGGGGTATACTTCATGAACACTGAAGCTTTCTTT,CAWDGGVYFMNTEAFF
13,-,TRBV6-5,TRBJ2-5,-,TGTGCCAGCAGTTATTTGGCCCAAGAGACCCAGTACTTC,CASSYLAQETQYF
13,-,TRBV27,TRBJ2-7,-,TGTGCCAGCAGTTTGGCACCCTCCTACGAGCAGTACTTC,CASSLAPSYEQYF
13,-,TRBV28,TRBJ2-3,-,TGTGCCAGCAGTTCTTCTAGCACAGATACGCAGTATTTT,CASSSSSTDTQYF